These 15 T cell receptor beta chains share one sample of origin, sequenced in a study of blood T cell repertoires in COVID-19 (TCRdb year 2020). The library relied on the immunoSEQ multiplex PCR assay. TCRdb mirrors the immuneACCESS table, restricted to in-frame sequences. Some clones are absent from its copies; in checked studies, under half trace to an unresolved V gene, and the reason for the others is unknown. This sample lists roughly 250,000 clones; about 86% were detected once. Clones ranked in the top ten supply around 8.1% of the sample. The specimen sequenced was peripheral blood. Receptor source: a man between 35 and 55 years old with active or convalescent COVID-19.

CDR3 nucleotide sequence: TGTGCCTGGGAGACCGGAGGAACAGATACGCAGTATTTT. Residues: CAWETGGTDTQYF. The chain uses TRBV30 and TRBJ2-3; maybe TRBD2 (5 bases). The CDR3 loop spans 13 amino acids. Per germline, CDR1 GTSNPN and CDR2 SVGIG (reference sequence). Deletions cut 5 bases from V and 3 bases from J, with 12 bases between.

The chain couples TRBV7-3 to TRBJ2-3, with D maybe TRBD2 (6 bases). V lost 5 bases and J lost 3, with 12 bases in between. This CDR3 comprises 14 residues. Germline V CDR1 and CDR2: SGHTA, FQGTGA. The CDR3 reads CASSPSGGTDTQYF. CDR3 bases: TGTGCCAGCAGCCCTTCCGGGGGTACAGATACGCAGTATTTT.

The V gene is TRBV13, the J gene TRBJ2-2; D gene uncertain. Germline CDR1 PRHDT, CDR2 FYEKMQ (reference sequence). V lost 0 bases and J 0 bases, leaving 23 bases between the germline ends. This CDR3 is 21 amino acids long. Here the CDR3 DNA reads TGTGCCAGCAGCTTAGGCCAAGGTCAGCTGGGCCCCGACCCGAACACCGGGGAGCTGTTTTTT. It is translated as CASSLGQGQLGPDPNTGELFF.

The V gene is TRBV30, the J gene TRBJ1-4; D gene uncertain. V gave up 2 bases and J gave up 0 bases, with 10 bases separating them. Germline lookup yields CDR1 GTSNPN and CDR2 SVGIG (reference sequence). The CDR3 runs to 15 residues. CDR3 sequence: CAWSTGQATNEKLFF. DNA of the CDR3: TGTGCCTGGAGTACTGGCCAGGCAACTAATGAAAAACTGTTTTTT.

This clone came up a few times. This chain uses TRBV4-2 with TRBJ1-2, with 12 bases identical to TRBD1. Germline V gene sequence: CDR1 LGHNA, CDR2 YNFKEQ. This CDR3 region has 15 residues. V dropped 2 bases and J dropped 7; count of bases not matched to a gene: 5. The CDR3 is CASSQSGTGGSGYTF. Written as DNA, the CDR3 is TGTGCCAGCAGCCAATCCGGGACAGGGGGCTCTGGCTACACCTTC.

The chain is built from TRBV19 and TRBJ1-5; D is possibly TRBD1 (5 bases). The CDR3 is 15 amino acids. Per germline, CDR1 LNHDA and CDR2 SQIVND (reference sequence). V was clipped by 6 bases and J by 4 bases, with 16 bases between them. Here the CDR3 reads CASRTEPMLNQPQHF. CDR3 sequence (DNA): TGTGCCAGTAGGACAGAGCCAATGCTAAATCAGCCCCAGCATTTT. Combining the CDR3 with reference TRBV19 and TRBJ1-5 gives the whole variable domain DGGITQSPKYLFRKEGQNVTLSCEQNLNHDAMYWYRQDPGQGLRLIYYSQIVNDFQKGDIAEGYSVSREKKESFPLTVTSAQKNPTAFYLCASRTEPMLNQPQHFGDGTRLSIL.

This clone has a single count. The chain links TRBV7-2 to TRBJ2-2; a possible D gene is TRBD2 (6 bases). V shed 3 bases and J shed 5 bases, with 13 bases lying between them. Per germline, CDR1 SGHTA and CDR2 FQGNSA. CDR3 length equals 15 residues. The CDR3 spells CASSFAGLSTGELFF. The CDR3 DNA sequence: TGTGCCAGCAGCTTTGCGGGATTAAGTACCGGGGAGCTGTTTTTT.

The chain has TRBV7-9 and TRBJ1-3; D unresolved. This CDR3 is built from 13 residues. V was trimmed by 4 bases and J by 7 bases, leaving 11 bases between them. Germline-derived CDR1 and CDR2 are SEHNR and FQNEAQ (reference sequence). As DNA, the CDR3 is TGTGCCAGCAGCTCCGGAGGGTGGAACACCATATATTTT. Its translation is CASSSGGWNTIYF. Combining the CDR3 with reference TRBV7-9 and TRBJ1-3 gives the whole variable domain DTGVSQNPRHKITKRGQNVTFRCDPISEHNRLYWYRQTLGQGPEFLTYFQNEAQLEKSRLLSDRFSAERPKGSFSTLEIQRTEQGDSAMYLCASSSGGWNTIYFGEGSWLTVV.

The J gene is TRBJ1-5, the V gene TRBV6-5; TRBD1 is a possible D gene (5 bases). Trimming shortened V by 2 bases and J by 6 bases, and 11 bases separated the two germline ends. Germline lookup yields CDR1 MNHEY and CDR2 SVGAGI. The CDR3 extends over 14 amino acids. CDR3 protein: CASSYGHKGQPQHF. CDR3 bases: TGTGCCAGCAGTTACGGACATAAGGGTCAGCCCCAGCATTTT.

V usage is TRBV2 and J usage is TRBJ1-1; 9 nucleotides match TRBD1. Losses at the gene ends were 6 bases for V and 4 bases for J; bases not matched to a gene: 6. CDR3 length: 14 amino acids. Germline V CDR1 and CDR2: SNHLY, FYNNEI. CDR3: CASREQGAGTEAFF. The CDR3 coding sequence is TGTGCCAGCAGGGAACAGGGGGCGGGCACTGAAGCTTTCTTT.

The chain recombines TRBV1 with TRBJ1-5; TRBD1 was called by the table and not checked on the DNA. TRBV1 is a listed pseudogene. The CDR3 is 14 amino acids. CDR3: CTSSPTGYGQPQHF. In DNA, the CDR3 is TGCACCAGCAGCCCCACAGGGTACGGTCAGCCCCAGCATTTT.

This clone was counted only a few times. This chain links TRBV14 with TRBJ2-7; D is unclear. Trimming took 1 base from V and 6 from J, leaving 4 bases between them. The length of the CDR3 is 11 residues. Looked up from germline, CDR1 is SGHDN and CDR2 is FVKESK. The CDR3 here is CASSQASEQYF. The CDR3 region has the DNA TGTGCCAGCAGCCAAGCTTCCGAGCAGTACTTC.

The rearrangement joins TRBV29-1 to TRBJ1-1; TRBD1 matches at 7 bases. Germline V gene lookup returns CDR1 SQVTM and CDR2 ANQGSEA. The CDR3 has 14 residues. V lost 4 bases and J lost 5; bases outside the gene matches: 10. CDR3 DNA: TGCAGCGTTGGGGAGACAGGGAGCGGAACTGAAGCTTTCTTT. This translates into CSVGETGSGTEAFF.

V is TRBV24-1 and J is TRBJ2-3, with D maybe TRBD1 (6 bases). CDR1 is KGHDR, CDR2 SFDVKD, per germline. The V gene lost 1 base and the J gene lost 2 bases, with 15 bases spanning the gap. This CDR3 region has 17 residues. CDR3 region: CATSDFSQGSLTDTQYF. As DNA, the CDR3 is TGTGCCACCAGTGATTTTTCGCAGGGGAGCCTCACAGATACGCAGTATTTT.

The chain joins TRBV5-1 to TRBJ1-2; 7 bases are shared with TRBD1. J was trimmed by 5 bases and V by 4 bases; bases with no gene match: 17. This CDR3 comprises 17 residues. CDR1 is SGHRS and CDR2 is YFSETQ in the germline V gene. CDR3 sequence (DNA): TGCGCCAGCAGCCTGGGCCTTGCGGGACAGATTATTTATGGCTACACCTTC. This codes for CASSLGLAGQIIYGYTF.